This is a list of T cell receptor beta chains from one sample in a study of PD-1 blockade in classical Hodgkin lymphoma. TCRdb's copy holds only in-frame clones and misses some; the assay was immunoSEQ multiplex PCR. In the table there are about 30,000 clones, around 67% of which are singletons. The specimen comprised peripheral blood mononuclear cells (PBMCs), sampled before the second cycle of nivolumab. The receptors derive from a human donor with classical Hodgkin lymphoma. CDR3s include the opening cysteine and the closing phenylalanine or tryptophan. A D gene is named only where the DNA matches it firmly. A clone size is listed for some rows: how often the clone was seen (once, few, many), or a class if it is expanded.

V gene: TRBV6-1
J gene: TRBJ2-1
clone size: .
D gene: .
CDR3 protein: CASSTGNNEQFF
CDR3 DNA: TGTGCCAGCAGTACAGGGAATAATGAGCAGTTCTTC

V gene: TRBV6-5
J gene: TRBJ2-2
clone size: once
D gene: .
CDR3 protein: CASSPHLGELFF
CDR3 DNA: TGTGCCAGCAGTCCTCACCTCGGGGAGCTGTTTTTT

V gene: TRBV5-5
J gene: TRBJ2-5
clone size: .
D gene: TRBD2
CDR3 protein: CASSSGLAGGPGRETQYF
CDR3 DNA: TGTGCCAGCAGCTCGGGACTAGCGGGGGGGCCGGGACGGGAGACCCAGTACTTC

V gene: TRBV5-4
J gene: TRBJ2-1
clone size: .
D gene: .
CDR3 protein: CASSPLDHEQFF
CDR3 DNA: TGTGCCAGCAGCCCCCTCGACCATGAGCAGTTCTTC

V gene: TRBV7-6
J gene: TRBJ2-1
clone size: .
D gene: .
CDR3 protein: CASSFNPLGSPEQFF
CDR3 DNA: TGTGCCAGCAGCTTTAACCCCCTGGGGTCTCCTGAGCAGTTCTTC

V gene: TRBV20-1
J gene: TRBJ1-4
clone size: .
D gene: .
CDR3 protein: CSTNEKLFF
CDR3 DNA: TGCAGTACTAATGAAAAACTGTTTTTT

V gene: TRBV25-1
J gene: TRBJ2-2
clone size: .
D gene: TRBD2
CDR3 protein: CASSGSSGSYTGELFF
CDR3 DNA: TGTGCCAGCAGTGGGAGTAGCGGGAGTTACACCGGGGAGCTGTTTTTT

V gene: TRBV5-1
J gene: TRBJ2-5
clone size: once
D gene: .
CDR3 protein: CASSVMTGQETQYF
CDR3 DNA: TGCGCCAGCAGCGTTATGACAGGTCAAGAGACCCAGTACTTC

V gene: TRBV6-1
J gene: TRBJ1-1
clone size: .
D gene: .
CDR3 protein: CASTPRRGNTEAFF
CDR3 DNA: TGTGCCAGCACCCCCCGAAGGGGTAACACTGAAGCTTTCTTT

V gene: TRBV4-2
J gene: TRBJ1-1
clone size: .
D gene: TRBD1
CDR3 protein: CASSQLTGRGNTEAFF
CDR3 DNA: TGTGCCAGCAGCCAACTGACAGGGAGGGGGAACACTGAAGCTTTCTTT

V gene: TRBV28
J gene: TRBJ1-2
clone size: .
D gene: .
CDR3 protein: CASSPIRGLQYGYTF
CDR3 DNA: TGTGCCAGCAGTCCGATCCGGGGGTTACAATATGGCTACACCTTC

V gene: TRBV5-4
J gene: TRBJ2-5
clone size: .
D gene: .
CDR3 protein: CASSFNRGIQETQYF
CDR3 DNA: TGTGCCAGCAGCTTTAATCGGGGAATTCAAGAGACCCAGTACTTC

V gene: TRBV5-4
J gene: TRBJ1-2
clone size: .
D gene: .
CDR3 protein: CASSLNSGHGYGYTF
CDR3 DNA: TGTGCCAGCAGCTTGAATTCAGGGCATGGCTATGGCTACACCTTC

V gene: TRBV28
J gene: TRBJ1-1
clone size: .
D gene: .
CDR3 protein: CASSLVNTEAFF
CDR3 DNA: TGTGCCAGCAGTTTAGTGAACACTGAAGCTTTCTTT

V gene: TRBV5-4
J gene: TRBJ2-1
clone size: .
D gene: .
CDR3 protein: CASSLAVLYNEQFF
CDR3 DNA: TGTGCCAGCAGCTTGGCGGTGCTTTACAATGAGCAGTTCTTC

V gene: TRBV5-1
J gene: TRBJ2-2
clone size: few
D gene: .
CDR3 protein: CASSFLLSENTGELFF
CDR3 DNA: TGCGCCAGCAGCTTCCTATTGTCGGAGAACACCGGGGAGCTGTTTTTT